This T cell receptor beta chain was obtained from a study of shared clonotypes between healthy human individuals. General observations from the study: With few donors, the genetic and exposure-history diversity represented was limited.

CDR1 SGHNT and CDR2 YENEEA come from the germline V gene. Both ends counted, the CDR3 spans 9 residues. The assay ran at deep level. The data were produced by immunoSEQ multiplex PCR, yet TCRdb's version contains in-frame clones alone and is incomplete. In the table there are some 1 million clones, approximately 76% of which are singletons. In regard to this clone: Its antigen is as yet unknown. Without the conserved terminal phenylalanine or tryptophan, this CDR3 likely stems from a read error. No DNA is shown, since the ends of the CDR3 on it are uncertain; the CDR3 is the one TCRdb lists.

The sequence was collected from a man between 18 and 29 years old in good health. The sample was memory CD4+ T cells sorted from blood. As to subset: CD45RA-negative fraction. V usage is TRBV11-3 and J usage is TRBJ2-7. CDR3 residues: CASSARQRI.